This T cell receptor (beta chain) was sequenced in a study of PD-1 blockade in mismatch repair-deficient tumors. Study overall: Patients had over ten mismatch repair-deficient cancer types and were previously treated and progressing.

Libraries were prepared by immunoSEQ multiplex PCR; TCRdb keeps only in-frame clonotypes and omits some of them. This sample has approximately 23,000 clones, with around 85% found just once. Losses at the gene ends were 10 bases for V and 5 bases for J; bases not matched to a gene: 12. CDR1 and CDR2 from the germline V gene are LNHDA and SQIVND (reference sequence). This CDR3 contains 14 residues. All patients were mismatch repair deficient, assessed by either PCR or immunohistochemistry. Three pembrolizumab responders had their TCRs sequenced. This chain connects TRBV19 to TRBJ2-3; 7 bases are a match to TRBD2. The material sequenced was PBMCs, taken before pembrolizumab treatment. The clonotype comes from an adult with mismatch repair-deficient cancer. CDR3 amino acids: CATSRSREIDTQYF. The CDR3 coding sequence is TGTGCCACGAGTAGATCGCGGGAGATAGATACGCAGTATTTT.